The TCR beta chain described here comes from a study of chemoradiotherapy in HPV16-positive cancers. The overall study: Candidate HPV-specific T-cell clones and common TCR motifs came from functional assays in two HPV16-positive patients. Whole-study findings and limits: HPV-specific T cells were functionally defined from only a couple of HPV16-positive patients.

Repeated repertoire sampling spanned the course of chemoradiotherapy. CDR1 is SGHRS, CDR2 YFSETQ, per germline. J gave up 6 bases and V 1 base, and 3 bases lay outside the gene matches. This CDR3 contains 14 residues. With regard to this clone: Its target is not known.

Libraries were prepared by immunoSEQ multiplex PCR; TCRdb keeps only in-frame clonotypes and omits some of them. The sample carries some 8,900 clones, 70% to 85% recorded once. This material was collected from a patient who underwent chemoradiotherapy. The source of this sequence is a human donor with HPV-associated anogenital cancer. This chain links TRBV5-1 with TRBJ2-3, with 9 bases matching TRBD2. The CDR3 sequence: CASSLRREGDTQYF. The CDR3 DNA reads TGCGCCAGCAGCTTGCGGCGGGAGGGTGATACGCAGTATTTT.